Presented here are 15 T cell receptor beta chains from one specimen sequenced in a study of blood T cells in healthy people across ages. It was with a sample-barcoded 5' primer and a J-beta primer mix that a second PCR of roughly 7 to 12 cycles was run. TCRdb processed the 5' RACE reads anew with MiXCR; each CDR3 protein has one entry. The profile covers hundreds of thousands of distinct CDR3 sequences, with around a fifth appearing a single time and 3.5% to 4% taken by the ten largest. Sequencing used blood. These receptors all come from a man in his 70s in good health.

This clonotype was recorded a few times. The gene calls are TRBV12-3 or TRBV12-4 and TRBJ2-1; D not certain. The CDR3 sequence is 15 residues long. Trimming stripped 0 bases from V and 6 bases from J, with 12 bases between. The CDR3 sequence is CASSLANSPSNEQFF. CDR3 nucleotide sequence: TGTGCCAGCAGTTTAGCGAATAGCCCTAGCAATGAGCAGTTCTTC.

The J gene is TRBJ2-5, the V gene TRBV7-2; the D call may be TRBD1 or TRBD2 (5 bases each). Gene TRBJ2-7 matches the end of the DNA better, so the J call may be wrong. The V gene's germline CDR1 is SGHTA and CDR2 FQGNSA. CDR3 length: 14 amino acids. The CDR3, as DNA: TGTGCCAGCAGGTACCAGGGAGCCTCCTACGAGCAGTACTTC. This translates into CASRYQGASYEQYF.

This clonotype has a count of ten or more. The chain employs TRBV7-8 and TRBJ2-2; D is ambiguous. CDR1 is SGHVS and CDR2 is FQNEAQ in the germline V gene. The CDR3 totals 14 residues. Deletions cut 7 bases from V and 1 base from J, with 10 bases between. CDR3 nucleotide sequence: TGTGCCAGCACCAAAATGGAGAACACCGGGGAGCTGTTTTTT. Residues: CASTKMENTGELFF.

This clonotype was picked up a small number of times. The chain is built from TRBV10-3 and TRBJ2-1; D uncertain. V was shortened by 10 bases and J by 5 bases, with 15 bases between the two germline ends. The CDR3 contains 13 residues. From germline, CDR1 is ENHRY and CDR2 SYGVKD. The CDR3 region has the DNA TGTGCCACCGCGATACCGATAGACAATGAGCAGTTCTTC. It translates to CATAIPIDNEQFF.

The gene calls are TRBV4-1 and TRBJ2-2; the D gene is possibly TRBD1 (5 bases). V dropped 0 bases and J dropped 7 bases, with 15 bases sitting between them. This CDR3 is built from 16 residues. CDR1 MGHRA and CDR2 YSYEKL come from the germline V gene. Written as DNA, the CDR3 is TGCGCCAGCAGCCAAGATCCGCAGGGAAGGATCGGGGAGCTGTTTTTT. Its protein is CASSQDPQGRIGELFF.

This clonotype was recorded at least ten times. The J gene is TRBJ2-3, the V gene TRBV15; TRBD1 might be the D (5 bases). V was pared by 3 bases and J by 0 bases, with 10 bases between. CDR3 length equals 15 residues. CDR1 and CDR2 from the germline V gene are LNHNV and YYDKDF (reference sequence). CDR3 loop: CATSSRQPSTDTQYF. DNA for the CDR3: TGTGCCACCAGCAGTCGACAGCCTAGCACAGATACGCAGTATTTT. Together with reference TRBV15 and TRBJ2-3, the CDR3 gives the full variable domain: DAMVIQNPRYQVTQFGKPVTLSCSQTLNHNVMYWYQQKSSQAPKLLFHYYDKDFNNEADTPDNFQSRRPNTSFCFLDIRSPGLGDTAMYLCATSSRQPSTDTQYFGPGTRLTVL.

V is TRBV7-3 and J is TRBJ2-3; TRBD1 might be the D (5 bases). CDR1 and CDR2 from the germline V gene are SGHTA and FQGTGA. The CDR3 is 15 amino acids. The V and J ends lost 4 bases and 0 bases respectively, with 11 bases between them. Here the CDR3 reads CASSSTASSTDTQYF. The CDR3 DNA follows: TGTGCCAGCAGCTCGACAGCTTCTAGCACAGATACGCAGTATTTT. Filled out from reference TRBV7-3 and TRBJ2-3, the complete variable domain reads GAGVSQTPSNKVTEKGKYVELRCDPISGHTALYWYRQSLGQGPEFLIYFQGTGAADDSGLPNDRFFAVRPEGSVSTLKIQRTERGDSAVYLCASSSTASSTDTQYFGPGTRLTVL.

In this sample, this clonotype turned up a few times. The chain employs TRBV29-1 and TRBJ2-5; TRBD2 matches at 11 bases. The DNA end lines up better with TRBJ2-1; the J call may be wrong. Germline lookup yields CDR1 SQVTM and CDR2 ANQGSEA. The CDR3 contains 14 residues. CDR3: CSTRLAGNYNEQFF. The CDR3 DNA reads TGCAGCACACGACTAGCGGGAAACTACAATGAGCAGTTCTTC.

Remarks on this clonotype: Possible read error: a much larger clone is one base away. The V gene is TRBV28, the J gene TRBJ2-7, with D tentatively TRBD1 or TRBD2 (6 bases each). This CDR3 is 14 amino acids long. Looked up from germline, CDR1 is MDHEN and CDR2 is SYDVKM. CDR3 sequence: CASSLGGTSCEQYF. The CDR3 region has the DNA TGTGCCAGCAGTTTAGGCGGGACATCCTGCGAGCAGTACTTC.

The J gene is TRBJ2-3, the V gene TRBV3-1; TRBD1 is a possible D gene (6 bases). Trimming took off 1 base at V and 1 base at J, with 12 bases between the two ends. The CDR3 loop spans 16 amino acids. Germline V gene data show CDR1 as LGHDT and CDR2 as YNNKEL (reference sequence). CDR3 residues: CASSQGTRQGTDTQYF. CDR3 nucleotide sequence: TGTGCCAGCAGCCAAGGGACCCGACAGGGCACAGATACGCAGTATTTT.

This clonotype has ten or more counts. This sequence joins TRBV5-5 and TRBJ2-2, with D uncertain. This CDR3 has 17 amino acids. The ends were cut back, 0 bases at V and 0 bases at J, with 12 bases in the middle. CDR1 SGHKS and CDR2 YYEKEE come from the germline V gene (reference sequence). The chain's CDR3 is CASSLVGRQSNTGELFF. CDR3 bases: TGTGCCAGCAGCTTGGTCGGCAGACAATCGAACACCGGGGAGCTGTTTTTT.

This chain uses TRBV28 with TRBJ1-5, with a weak D call TRBD1 (5 bases). Trimming pared 2 bases from V and 7 bases from J, leaving 9 bases between. The CDR3 spans 13 residues. CDR1 is MDHEN and CDR2 is SYDVKM in the germline V gene. The CDR3 sequence: CASSLRQPQPQHF. The CDR3, as DNA: TGTGCCAGCAGTTTAAGACAGCCACAGCCCCAGCATTTT. Full variable domain (remainder filled in from reference TRBV28 and TRBJ1-5): DVKVTQSSRYLVKRTGEKVFLECVQDMDHENMFWYRQDPGLGLRLIYFSYDVKMKEKGDIPEGYSVSREKKERFSLILESASTNQTSMYLCASSLRQPQPQHFGDGTRLSIL.

This clonotype was counted ten times or more. V usage is TRBV7-9 and J usage is TRBJ2-3; D ambiguous. The CDR3 has 12 amino acids. V was cut by 2 bases and J by 6 bases, with 6 bases left in between. Looked up from germline, CDR1 is SEHNR and CDR2 is FQNEAQ (reference sequence). The CDR3 coding sequence is TGTGCCAGCAGCTTATTAGTTGATACGCAGTATTTT. Amino acid sequence: CASSLLVDTQYF.

This clonotype was seen more than once but under ten times. CDR3 sequence (DNA): TGTGCCAGCAGTTTCCAGGGGTTGCCGGATACGCAGTATTTT. Residues: CASSFQGLPDTQYF. The gene calls are TRBV12-3 or TRBV12-4 and TRBJ2-3, with D perhaps TRBD1 (6 bases). V lost 3 bases to trimming and J lost 6 bases, with 13 bases between them. The length of the CDR3 is 14 residues.

This clonotype was detected only a few times. This may arise from a read error, as a much more abundant clone is one base away. V and J are TRBV14 and TRBJ2-5, with TRBD1 matching over 8 bases. The CDR3 is 13 amino acids. In germline, CDR1 is SGHDN, CDR2 FVKESK. DNA of the CDR3: TGTGCCAGCAGCTGGGACAGGAGGGAGACCCAGTGCTTC. Translating gives CASSWDRRETQCF.